The clone carrying this T cell receptor (beta chain) ranks as medium-sized. This sample includes further DNA sequences coding for the same CDR3. The table came from immunoSEQ multiplex PCR; TCRdb's copy has only in-frame clones and leaves some out. Of tens of thousands of clones listed, around 86% are singletons. The data were obtained in a study of technical replicates of blood from a few donors. Trimming at V came to 0 bases and at J to 5 bases, leaving 3 bases not matched to a gene. CDR3 length: 14 residues. Germline V lookup: CDR1 SGHRS, CDR2 YFSETQ. V gene TRBV5-1 combines with J gene TRBJ1-1, with 8 nucleotides matching TRBD1. Source material: PBMCs. This sequence originates from a human donor in good health. Some clones in this sample may be carry-over from other donors' samples. The CDR3 loop is CASSLAGGYTEAFF. The CDR3 DNA reads TGCGCCAGCAGCTTGGCAGGGGGCTATACTGAAGCTTTCTTT.